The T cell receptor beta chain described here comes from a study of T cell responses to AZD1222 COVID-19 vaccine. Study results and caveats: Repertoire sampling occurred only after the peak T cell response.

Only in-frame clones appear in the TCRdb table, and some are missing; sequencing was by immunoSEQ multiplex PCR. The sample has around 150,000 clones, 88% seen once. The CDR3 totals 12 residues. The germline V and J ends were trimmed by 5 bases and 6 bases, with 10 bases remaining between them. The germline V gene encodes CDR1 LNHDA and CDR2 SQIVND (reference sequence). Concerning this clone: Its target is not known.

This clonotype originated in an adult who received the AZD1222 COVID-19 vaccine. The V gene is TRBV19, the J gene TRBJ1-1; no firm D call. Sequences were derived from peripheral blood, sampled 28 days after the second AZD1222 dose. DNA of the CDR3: TGTGCCAGTAGTCCCATCCCCTCTGAAGCTTTCTTT. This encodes CASSPIPSEAFF.